This T cell receptor (beta chain) was sequenced in a study of cytomegalovirus exposure and HLA in healthy donors. This PCR relied on a set of 60 Vbeta primers and 13 Jbeta primers. The method was immunoSEQ multiplex PCR; TCRdb's version includes in-frame clones alone and lacks a portion of them. The sample has over 120,000 clones, 80% seen once. This clone came up once. What it recognizes is unknown. Whole-study findings and limits: Follow-up analysis later connected one missense variant in DCLRE1C with trimming of TCR beta V- and J-genes. An analysis that was carried out later associated 16,951 TCR beta sequences with HLA alleles at 0.05 false discovery rate.

Trimming removed 4 bases from V and 5 bases from J; junction bases left unmatched: 9. This CDR3 has 18 residues. Germline V gene data show CDR1 as WSHSY and CDR2 as SAAADI. This sequence joins TRBV10-2 and TRBJ2-2, with 14 bases lining up with TRBD2. The TCR comes from a man aged 45-65 years in good health and CMV-seronegative. The sample taken for sequencing was PBMCs. The CDR3 here is CASSVPTSGRADTGELFF. CDR3 coding DNA: TGCGCCAGCAGTGTGCCGACTAGCGGGAGGGCCGATACCGGGGAGCTGTTTTTT.